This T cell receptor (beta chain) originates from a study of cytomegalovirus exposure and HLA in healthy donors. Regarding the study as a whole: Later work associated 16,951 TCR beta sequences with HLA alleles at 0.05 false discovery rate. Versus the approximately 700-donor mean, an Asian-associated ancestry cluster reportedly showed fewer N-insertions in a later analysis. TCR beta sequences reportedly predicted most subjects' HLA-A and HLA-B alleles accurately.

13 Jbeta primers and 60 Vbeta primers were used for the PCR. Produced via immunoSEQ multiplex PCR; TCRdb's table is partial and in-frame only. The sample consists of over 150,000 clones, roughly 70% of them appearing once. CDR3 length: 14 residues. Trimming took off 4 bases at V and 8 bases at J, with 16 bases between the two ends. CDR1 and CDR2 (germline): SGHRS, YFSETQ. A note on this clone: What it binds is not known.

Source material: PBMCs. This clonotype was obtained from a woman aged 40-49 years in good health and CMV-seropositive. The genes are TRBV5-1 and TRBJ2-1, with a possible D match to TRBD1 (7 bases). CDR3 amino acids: CASSRGDSADEQFF. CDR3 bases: TGCGCCAGCAGCAGGGGGGACAGTGCTGATGAGCAGTTCTTC.